This T cell receptor beta chain is from a study of CD8 T cells in ankylosing spondylitis. Study-wide results and limits: Made up of eight or nine highly homologous variants, a TCR beta motif appeared characteristic of ankylosing spondylitis blood.

A single record per CDR3 protein comes from TCRdb applying MiXCR to the 5' RACE reads. The sample records 500,000 to 550,000 distinct CDR3 sequences, approximately 11% being singletons. A note on this clonotype: Antigen specificity is unknown.

The CDR3 contains 18 residues. The germline CDR1 and CDR2 sequences are SGHRS and YFSETQ. V was pared by 2 bases and J by 4 bases, with 16 bases of the junction left unmatched. The TCR sequence derives from a male donor with ankylosing spondylitis. The sequencing sample was made of blood, either unsorted or a sorted T cell fraction (not recorded which). The V call is TRBV5-1, the J call TRBJ2-3; the match to TRBD2 covers 7 bases. The CDR3 sequence is CASSLRLAVGRGPDTQYF. CDR3 bases: TGCGCCAGCAGCTTACGGCTAGCGGTAGGGCGGGGTCCAGATACGCAGTATTTT.